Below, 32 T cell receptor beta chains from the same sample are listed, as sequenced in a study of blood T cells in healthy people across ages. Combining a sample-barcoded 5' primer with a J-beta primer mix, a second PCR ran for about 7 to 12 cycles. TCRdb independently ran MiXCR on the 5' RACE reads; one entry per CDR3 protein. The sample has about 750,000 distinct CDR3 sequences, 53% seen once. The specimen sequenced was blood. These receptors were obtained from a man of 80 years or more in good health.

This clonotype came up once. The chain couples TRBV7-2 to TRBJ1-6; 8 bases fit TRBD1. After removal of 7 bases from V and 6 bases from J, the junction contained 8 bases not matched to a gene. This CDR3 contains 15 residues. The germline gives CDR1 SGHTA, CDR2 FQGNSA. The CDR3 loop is CASNRGGQSNSPLHF. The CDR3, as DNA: TGTGCCAGCAACAGGGGGGGGCAATCTAATTCACCCCTCCACTTT. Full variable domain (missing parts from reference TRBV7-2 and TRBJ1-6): GAGVSQSPSNKVTEKGKDVELRCDPISGHTALYWYRQSLGQGLEFLIYFQGNSAPDKSGLPSDRFSAERTGGSVSTLTIQRTQQEDSAVYLCASNRGGQSNSPLHFGNGTRLTVT.

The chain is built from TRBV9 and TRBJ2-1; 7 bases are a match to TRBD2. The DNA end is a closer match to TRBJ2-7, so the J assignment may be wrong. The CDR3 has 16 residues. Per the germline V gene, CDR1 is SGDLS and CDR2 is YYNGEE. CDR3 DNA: TGTGCCAGCAGCGTAGGCGGGGGAACGGGGCGCAATGAGCAGTACTTC. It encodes CASSVGGGTGRNEQYF.

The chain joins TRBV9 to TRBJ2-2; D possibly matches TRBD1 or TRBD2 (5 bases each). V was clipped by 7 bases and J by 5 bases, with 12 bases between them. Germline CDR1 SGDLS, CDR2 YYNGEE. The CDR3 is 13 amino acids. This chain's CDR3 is CASLAEGTGELFF. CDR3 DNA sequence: TGTGCCAGCCTCGCAGAGGGGACCGGGGAGCTGTTTTTT.

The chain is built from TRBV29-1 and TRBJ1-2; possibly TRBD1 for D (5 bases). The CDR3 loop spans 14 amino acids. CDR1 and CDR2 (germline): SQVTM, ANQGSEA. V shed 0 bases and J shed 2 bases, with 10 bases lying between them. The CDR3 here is CSVEDGAGNYGYTF. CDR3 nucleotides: TGCAGCGTTGAAGATGGGGCGGGAAACTATGGCTACACCTTC.

The CDR3 DNA follows: TGTGCCAGCAGCGGAGACAGCTCGTACCAAGAGACCCAGTACTTC. Its translation is CASSGDSSYQETQYF. This rearrangement joins TRBV9 to TRBJ2-5; possible D gene TRBD1, 5 bases. The germline V gene encodes CDR1 SGDLS and CDR2 YYNGEE. V was shortened by 3 bases and J by 0 bases, with 12 bases between the two germline ends. The CDR3 covers 15 residues.

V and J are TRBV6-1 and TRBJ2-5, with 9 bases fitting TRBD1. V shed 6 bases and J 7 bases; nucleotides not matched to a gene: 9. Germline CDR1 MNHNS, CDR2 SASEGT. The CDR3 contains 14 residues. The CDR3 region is CASSPTGGLATQYF. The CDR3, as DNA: TGTGCCAGCAGCCCGACAGGGGGGTTAGCGACCCAGTACTTC.

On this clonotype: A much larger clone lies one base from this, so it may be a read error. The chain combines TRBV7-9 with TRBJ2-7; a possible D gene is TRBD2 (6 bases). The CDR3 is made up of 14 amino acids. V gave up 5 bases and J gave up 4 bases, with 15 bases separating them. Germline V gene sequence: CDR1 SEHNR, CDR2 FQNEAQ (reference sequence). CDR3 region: CASSAGTQSYEQYF. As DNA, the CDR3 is TGTGCCAGCAGCGCCGGGACTCAATCATACGAGCAGTACTTC.

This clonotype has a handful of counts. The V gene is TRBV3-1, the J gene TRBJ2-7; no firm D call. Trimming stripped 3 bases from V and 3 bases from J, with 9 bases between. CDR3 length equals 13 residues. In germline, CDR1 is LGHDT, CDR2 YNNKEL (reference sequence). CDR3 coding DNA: TGTGCCAGCAGCCAGTTTAAGGGCTACGAGCAGTACTTC. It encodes CASSQFKGYEQYF.

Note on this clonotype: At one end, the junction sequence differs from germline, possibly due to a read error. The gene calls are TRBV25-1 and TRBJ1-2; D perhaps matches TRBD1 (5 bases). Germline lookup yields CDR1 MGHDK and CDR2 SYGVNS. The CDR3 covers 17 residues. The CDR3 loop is CANSEYSAGSGNYGYTF. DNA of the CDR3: TGTGCCAACAGTGAATACAGCGCGGGGTCAGGGAACTATGGCTACACCTTC.

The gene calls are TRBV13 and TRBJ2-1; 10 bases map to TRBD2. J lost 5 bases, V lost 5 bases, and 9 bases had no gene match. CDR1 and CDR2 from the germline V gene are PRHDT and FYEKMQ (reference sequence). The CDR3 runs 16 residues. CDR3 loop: CASSITGTSANNEQFF. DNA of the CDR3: TGTGCCAGCAGCATCACCGGGACTAGCGCTAACAATGAGCAGTTCTTC.

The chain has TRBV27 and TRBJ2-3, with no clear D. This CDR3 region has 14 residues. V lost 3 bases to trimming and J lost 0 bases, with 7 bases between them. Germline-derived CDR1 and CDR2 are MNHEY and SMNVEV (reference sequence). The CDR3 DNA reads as TGTGCCAGCAGTTTGTGGCGGAGCACAGATACGCAGTATTTT. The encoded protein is CASSLWRSTDTQYF.

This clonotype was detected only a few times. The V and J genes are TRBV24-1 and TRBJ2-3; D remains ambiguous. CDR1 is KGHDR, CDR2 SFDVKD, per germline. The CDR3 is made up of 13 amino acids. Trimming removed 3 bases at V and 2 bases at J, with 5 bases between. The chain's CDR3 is CATSDEVTDTQYF. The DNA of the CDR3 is TGTGCCACCAGTGATGAAGTCACAGATACGCAGTATTTT.

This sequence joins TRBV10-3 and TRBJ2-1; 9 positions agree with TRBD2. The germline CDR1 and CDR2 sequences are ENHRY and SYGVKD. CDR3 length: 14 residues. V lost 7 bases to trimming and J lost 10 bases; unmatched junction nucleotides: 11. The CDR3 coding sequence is TGTGCCATCATGGGCGGGAGGGCCGACGGAGAGCAGTTCTTC. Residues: CAIMGGRADGEQFF.

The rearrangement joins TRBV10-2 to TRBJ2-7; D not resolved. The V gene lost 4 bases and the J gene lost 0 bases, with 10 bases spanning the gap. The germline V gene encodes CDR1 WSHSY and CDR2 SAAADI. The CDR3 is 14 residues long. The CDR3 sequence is CASSVGLFSYEQYF. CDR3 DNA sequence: TGCGCCAGCAGTGTGGGTCTTTTCTCCTACGAGCAGTACTTC.

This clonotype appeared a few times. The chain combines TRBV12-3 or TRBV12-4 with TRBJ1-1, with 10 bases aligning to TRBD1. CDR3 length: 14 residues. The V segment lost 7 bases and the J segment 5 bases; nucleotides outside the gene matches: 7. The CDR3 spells CASTRDRGFTEAFF. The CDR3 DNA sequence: TGTGCCAGCACCAGGGACAGGGGTTTTACTGAAGCTTTCTTT.

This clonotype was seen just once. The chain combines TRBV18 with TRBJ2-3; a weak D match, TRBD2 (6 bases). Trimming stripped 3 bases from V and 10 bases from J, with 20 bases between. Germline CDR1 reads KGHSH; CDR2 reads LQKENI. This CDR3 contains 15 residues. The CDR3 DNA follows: TGTGCCAGCTCACCTCAGGGAACCGGGACTCACGCGCAGTATTTT. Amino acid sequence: CASSPQGTGTHAQYF.

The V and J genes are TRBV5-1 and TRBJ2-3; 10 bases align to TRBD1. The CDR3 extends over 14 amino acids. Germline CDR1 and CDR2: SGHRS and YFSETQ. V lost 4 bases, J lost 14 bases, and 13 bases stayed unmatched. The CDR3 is CASSAGQGNRYAYF. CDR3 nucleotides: TGCGCCAGCAGCGCGGGACAGGGGAACAGATACGCGTATTTT.

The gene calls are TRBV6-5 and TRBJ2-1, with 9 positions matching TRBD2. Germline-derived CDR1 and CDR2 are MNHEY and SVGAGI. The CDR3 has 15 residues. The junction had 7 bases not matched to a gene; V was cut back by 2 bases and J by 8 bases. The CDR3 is CASSYEAGGRDEQFF. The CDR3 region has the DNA TGTGCCAGCAGTTACGAAGCGGGAGGTAGGGATGAGCAGTTCTTC.

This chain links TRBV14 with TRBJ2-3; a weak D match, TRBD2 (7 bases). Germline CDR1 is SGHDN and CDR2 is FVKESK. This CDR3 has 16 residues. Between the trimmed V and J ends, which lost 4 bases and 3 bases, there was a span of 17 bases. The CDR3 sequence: CASSPQHGGRTDTQYF. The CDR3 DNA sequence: TGTGCCAGCAGCCCTCAGCACGGGGGGCGGACAGATACGCAGTATTTT.

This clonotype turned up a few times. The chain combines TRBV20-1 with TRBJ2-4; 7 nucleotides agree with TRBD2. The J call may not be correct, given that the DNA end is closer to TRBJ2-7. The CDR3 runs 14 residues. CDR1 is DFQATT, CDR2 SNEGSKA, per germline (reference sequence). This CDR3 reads CSARVGSGPYEQYF. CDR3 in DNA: TGCAGTGCTAGAGTCGGTAGCGGGCCCTACGAGCAGTACTTC.

CDR3 in DNA: TGCAGCGTTGATCGCCAACGCACTTTCTCAGATACGCAGTATTTT. It translates to CSVDRQRTFSDTQYF. V usage is TRBV29-1 and J usage is TRBJ2-3, with D unclear. Per germline, CDR1 SQVTM and CDR2 ANQGSEA. Trimming took 3 bases from V and 4 from J, leaving 17 bases between them. This CDR3 has 15 residues.

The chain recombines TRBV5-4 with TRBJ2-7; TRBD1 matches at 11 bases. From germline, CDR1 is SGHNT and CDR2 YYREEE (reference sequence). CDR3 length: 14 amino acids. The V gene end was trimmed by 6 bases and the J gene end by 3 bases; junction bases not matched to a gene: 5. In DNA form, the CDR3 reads TGTGCCAGCACCAAGGGACAGGGGGACTACGAGCAGTACTTC. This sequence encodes CASTKGQGDYEQYF.

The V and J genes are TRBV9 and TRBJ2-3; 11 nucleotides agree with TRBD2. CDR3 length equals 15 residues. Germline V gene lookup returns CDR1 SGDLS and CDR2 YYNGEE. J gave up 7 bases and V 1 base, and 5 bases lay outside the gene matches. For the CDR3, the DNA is TGTGCCAGCAGCGTACTTCCTAGCGGGAGGAATACGCAGTATTTT. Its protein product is CASSVLPSGRNTQYF.

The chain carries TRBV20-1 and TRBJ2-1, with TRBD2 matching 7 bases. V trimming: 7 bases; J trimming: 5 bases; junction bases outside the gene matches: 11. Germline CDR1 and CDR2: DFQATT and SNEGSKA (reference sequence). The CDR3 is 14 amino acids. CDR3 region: CSGMAGALDNEQFF. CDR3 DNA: TGCAGTGGGATGGCGGGAGCATTAGACAATGAGCAGTTCTTC.

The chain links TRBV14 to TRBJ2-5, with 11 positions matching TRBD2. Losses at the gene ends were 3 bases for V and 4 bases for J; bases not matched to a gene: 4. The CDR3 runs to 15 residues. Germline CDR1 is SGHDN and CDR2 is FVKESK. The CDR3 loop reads CASSHRGLAGETQYF. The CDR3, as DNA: TGTGCCAGCAGCCACCGAGGACTAGCGGGAGAGACCCAGTACTTC.

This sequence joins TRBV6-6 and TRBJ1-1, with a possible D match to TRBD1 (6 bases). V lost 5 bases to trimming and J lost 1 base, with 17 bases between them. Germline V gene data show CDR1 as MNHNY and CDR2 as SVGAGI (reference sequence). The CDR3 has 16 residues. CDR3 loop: CASSRSGGSSNTEAFF. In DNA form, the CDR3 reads TGTGCCAGCAGTCGTTCGGGGGGCTCCTCGAACACTGAAGCTTTCTTT.

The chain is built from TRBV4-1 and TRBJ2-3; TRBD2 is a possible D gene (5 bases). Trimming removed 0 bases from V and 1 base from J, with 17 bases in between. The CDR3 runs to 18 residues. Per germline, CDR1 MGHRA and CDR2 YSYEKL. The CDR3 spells CASSQDLSTWRGTDTQYF. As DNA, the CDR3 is TGCGCCAGCAGCCAAGATCTATCGACGTGGCGGGGCACAGATACGCAGTATTTT.

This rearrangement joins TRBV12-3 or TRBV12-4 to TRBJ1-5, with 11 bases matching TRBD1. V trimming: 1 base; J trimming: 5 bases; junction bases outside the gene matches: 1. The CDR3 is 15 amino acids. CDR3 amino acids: CASSLGDRGDQPQHF. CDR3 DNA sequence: TGTGCCAGCAGTTTAGGGGACAGGGGGGATCAGCCCCAGCATTTT.

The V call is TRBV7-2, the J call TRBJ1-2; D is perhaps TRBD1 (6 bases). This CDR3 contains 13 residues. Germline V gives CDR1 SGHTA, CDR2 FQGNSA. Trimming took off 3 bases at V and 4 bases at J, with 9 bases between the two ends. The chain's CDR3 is CASSLDSTYGYTF. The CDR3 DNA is TGTGCCAGCAGCTTGGACAGCACCTATGGCTACACCTTC.

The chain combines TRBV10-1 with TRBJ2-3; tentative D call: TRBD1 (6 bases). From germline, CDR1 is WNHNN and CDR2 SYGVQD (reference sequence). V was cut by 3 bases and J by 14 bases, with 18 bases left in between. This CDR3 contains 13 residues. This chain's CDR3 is CASSDPIRGHAYF. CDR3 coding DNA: TGCGCCAGCAGTGACCCGATCAGGGGACACGCGTATTTT.

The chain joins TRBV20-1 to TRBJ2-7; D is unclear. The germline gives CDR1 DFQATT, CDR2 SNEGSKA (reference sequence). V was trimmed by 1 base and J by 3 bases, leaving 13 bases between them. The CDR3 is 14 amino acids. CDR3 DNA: TGCAGTGCTAGAGGGATAAGACTTCTCTACGAGCAGTACTTC. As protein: CSARGIRLLYEQYF.

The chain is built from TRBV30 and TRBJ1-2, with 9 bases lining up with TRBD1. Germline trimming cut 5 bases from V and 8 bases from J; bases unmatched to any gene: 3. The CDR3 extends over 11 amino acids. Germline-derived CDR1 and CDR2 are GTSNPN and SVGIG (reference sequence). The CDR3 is CAWGDRDGYTF. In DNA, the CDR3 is TGTGCCTGGGGGGACAGGGACGGCTACACCTTC. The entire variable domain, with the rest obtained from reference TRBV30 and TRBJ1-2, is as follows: SQTIHQWPATLVQPVGSPLSLECTVEGTSNPNLYWYRQAAGRGLQLLFYSVGIGQISSEVPQNLSASRPQDRQFILSSKKLLLSDSGFYLCAWGDRDGYTFGSGTRLTVV.